These 10 T cell receptor beta chains came from one sample sequenced in a study of cytomegalovirus exposure and HLA in healthy donors. Amplification used 60 Vbeta primers and 13 Jbeta primers. The assay was immunoSEQ multiplex PCR, and TCRdb's table has in-frame clones only and misses some. The sample lists roughly 120,000 clones, 15% to 17% occurring once. The sample taken for sequencing was PBMCs. These receptors originate from a woman aged 18-29 years in good health and CMV-seronegative.

The table lists this clone with a few counts. The CDR3 here is CASSPGTGGFTDTQYF. The CDR3 bases are TGTGCCAGCAGCCCCGGGACAGGAGGATTCACAGATACGCAGTATTTT. This chain connects TRBV7-6 to TRBJ2-3; 8 nucleotides align to TRBD1. V gave up 5 bases and J gave up 2 bases; unmatched junction bases: 9. This CDR3 comprises 16 residues. Germline CDR1 and CDR2: SGHVS and FNYEAQ.

The chain combines TRBV5-1 with TRBJ2-1, with TRBD2 matching 14 bases. The CDR3 spans 15 residues. The junction had 1 base not matched to a gene; V was cut back by 2 bases and J by 6 bases. Germline V gene lookup returns CDR1 SGHRS and CDR2 YFSETQ. CDR3 sequence reads: CASSFGLAGGNEQFF. Written as DNA, the CDR3 is TGCGCCAGCAGCTTTGGACTAGCGGGAGGCAATGAGCAGTTCTTC.

The rearrangement uses TRBV19 and TRBJ1-2, with 8 bases that match TRBD1. Germline V lookup: CDR1 LNHDA, CDR2 SQIVND (reference sequence). This CDR3 comprises 13 residues. V lost 5 bases, J lost 2 bases, and 1 base stayed unmatched. Here the CDR3 reads CASSRTGNYGYTF. CDR3 DNA sequence: TGTGCCAGTAGTCGGACAGGGAACTATGGCTACACCTTC.

V is TRBV5-1 and J is TRBJ2-1; 12 bases match TRBD1. The J segment lost 8 bases and the V segment lost 5 bases, leaving 8 bases of the junction unmatched. In germline, CDR1 is SGHRS, CDR2 YFSETQ. The CDR3 is made up of 15 amino acids. As DNA, the CDR3 is TGCGCCAGCAGTCCCTCCGGGACAGGGGGCTATGAGCAGTTCTTC. It translates to CASSPSGTGGYEQFF.

The gene calls are TRBV5-4 and TRBJ1-3; no definite D call. Between the trimmed V and J ends, which lost 0 bases and 0 bases, there was a span of 7 bases. Germline V gene data show CDR1 as SGHNT and CDR2 as YYREEE (reference sequence). The CDR3 is made up of 15 amino acids. CDR3 bases: TGTGCCAGCAGCTTGGTGGGCGACTCTGGAAACACCATATATTTT. Translation: CASSLVGDSGNTIYF.

The V gene is TRBV15, the J gene TRBJ1-5; D remains unclear. Germline CDR1 and CDR2: LNHNV and YYDKDF (reference sequence). This CDR3 comprises 15 residues. The V gene lost 6 bases and the J gene lost 4 bases, with 16 bases spanning the gap. The CDR3 here is CATRSISAENQPQHF. For the CDR3, the DNA is TGTGCCACCAGGAGCATATCTGCGGAAAATCAGCCCCAGCATTTT.

This clone was found a few times. The chain's CDR3 is CASSLPGLRYEQYF. The CDR3 coding sequence is TGTGCCAGCAGTCTCCCAGGACTCCGATACGAGCAGTACTTC. V and J are TRBV28 and TRBJ2-7, with D perhaps TRBD2 (5 bases). The CDR3 is made up of 14 amino acids. Trimming took 5 bases from V and 4 from J, leaving 15 bases between them. Per the germline V gene, CDR1 is MDHEN and CDR2 is SYDVKM.

This clone was counted between two and nine times. The rearrangement links TRBV29-1 to TRBJ2-1; TRBD2 might be the D (6 bases). The CDR3 runs 14 residues. The V gene's germline CDR1 is SQVTM and CDR2 ANQGSEA. The V gene lost 4 bases and the J gene lost 7 bases, with 17 bases spanning the gap. This CDR3 is CSVVKRERRNEQFF. The CDR3 DNA reads TGCAGCGTTGTAAAACGGGAGAGAAGAAATGAGCAGTTCTTC.

The chain recombines TRBV9 with TRBJ2-1, with 7 nucleotides matching TRBD1. CDR1 SGDLS and CDR2 YYNGEE come from the germline V gene. The CDR3 loop spans 13 amino acids. Losses at the gene ends were 1 base for V and 10 bases for J; bases not matched to a gene: 5. Here the CDR3 DNA reads TGTGCCAGCAGCGTAACACAGGGGAGCGAGCAGTTCTTC. Its translation is CASSVTQGSEQFF.

V gene TRBV27 combines with J gene TRBJ2-7, with D possibly TRBD2 on 5 matching bases. V lost 9 bases and J lost 2, with 14 bases in between. CDR3 length equals 13 residues. Germline assignment: CDR1 MNHEY and CDR2 SMNVEV (reference sequence). This chain's CDR3 is CASRRTATYEQYF. CDR3 in DNA: TGTGCCAGTCGGAGGACGGCTACCTACGAGCAGTACTTC.